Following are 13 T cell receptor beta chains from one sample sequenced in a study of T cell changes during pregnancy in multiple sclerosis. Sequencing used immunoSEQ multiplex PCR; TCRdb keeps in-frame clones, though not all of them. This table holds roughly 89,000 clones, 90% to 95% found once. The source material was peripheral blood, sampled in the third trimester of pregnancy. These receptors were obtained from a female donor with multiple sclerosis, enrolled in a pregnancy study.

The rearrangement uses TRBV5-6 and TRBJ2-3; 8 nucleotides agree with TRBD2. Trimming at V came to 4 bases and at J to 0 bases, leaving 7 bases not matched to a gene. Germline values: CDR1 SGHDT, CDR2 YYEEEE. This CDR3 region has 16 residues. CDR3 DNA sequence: TGTGCCAGCAGCAGACGACTAGCGCCTAGCACAGATACGCAGTATTTT. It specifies CASSRRLAPSTDTQYF.

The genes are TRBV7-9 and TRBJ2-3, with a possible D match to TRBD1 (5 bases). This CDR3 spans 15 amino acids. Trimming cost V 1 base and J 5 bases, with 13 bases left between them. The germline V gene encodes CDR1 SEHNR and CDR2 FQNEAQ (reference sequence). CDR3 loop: CASSLEGPLGDTQYF. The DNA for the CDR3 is TGTGCCAGCAGCTTAGAGGGGCCCTTGGGAGATACGCAGTATTTT.

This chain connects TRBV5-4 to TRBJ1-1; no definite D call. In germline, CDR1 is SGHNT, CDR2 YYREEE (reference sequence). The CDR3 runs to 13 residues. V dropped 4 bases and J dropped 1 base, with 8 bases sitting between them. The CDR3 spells CASSRGRNTEAFF. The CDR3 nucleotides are TGTGCCAGCAGCCGGGGAAGGAACACTGAAGCTTTCTTT.

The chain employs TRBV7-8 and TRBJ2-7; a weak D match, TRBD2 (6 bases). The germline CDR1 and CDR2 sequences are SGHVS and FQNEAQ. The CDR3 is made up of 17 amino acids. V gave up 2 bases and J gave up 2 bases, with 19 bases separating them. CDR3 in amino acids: CASSLFAPGVRTYEQYF. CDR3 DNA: TGTGCCAGCAGCTTATTCGCGCCGGGAGTTAGGACCTACGAGCAGTACTTC.

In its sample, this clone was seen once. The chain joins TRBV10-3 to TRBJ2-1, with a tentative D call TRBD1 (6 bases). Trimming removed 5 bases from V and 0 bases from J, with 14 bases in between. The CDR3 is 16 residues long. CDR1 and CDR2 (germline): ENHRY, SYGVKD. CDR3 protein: CAISKDRDTSYNEQFF. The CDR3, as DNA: TGTGCCATCAGTAAAGACCGGGACACCTCCTACAATGAGCAGTTCTTC.

This CDR3 reads CASSLDLPGQGASETQYF. DNA of the CDR3: TGTGCCAGCAGCTTAGACCTTCCGGGACAGGGGGCCTCAGAGACCCAGTACTTC. The chain carries TRBV7-6 and TRBJ2-5, with 12 bases lining up with TRBD1. Germline lookup yields CDR1 SGHVS and CDR2 FNYEAQ. Trimming took 1 base from V and 4 from J; bases not matched to a gene: 10. This CDR3 region has 18 residues.

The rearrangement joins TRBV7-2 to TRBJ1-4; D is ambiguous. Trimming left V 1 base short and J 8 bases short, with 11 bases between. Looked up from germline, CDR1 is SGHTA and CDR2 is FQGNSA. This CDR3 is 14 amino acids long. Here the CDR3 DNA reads TGTGCCAGCAGCTTAGTATGGCCGGGGGAAAAACTGTTTTTT. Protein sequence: CASSLVWPGEKLFF.

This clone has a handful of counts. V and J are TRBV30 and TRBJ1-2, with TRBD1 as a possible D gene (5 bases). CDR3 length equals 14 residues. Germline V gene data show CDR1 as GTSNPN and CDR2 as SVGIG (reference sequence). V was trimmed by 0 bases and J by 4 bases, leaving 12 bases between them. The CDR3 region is CAWSVLQGTYGYTF. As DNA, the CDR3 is TGTGCCTGGAGTGTACTTCAGGGAACCTATGGCTACACCTTC.

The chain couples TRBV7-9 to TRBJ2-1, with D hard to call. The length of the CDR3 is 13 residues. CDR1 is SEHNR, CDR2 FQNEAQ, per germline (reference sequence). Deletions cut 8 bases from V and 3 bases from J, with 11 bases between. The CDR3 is CASQEFGYNEQFF. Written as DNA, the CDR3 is TGTGCCAGCCAAGAATTCGGCTACAATGAGCAGTTCTTC.

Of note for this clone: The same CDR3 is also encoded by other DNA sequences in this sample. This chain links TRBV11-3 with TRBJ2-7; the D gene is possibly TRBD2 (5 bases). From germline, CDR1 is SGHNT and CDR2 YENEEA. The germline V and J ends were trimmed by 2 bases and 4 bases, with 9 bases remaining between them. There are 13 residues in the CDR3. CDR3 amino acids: CASSLRDSYEQYF. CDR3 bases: TGTGCCAGCAGCTTACGGGATTCATACGAGCAGTACTTC.

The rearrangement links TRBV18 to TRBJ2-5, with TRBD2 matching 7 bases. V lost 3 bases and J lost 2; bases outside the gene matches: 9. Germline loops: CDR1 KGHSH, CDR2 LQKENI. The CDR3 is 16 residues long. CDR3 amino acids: CASSPLRAGLQETQYF. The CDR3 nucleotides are TGTGCCAGCTCACCTCTTAGAGCGGGGCTGCAAGAGACCCAGTACTTC.

DNA for the CDR3: TGTGCCAGCAGCTTAAGGGCGGGAGGTATTCTTAACTATGGCTACACCTTC. Translated, it gives CASSLRAGGILNYGYTF. This sequence joins TRBV7-2 and TRBJ1-2; D gene uncertain. Trimming cost V 2 bases and J 1 base, with 17 bases left between them. The CDR3 length is 17 residues. Per the germline V gene, CDR1 is SGHTA and CDR2 is FQGNSA.

CDR3 sequence (DNA): TGTGCCAGCAGCCTAGAGAGCCCCCTAACTAATGAAAAACTGTTTTTT. Protein sequence: CASSLESPLTNEKLFF. The V and J genes are TRBV7-9 and TRBJ1-4; D is unclear. Germline V CDR1 and CDR2: SEHNR, FQNEAQ (reference sequence). The CDR3 covers 16 residues. Deletions cut 5 bases from V and 1 base from J, with 14 bases between.